Presented here are 25 T cell receptor beta chains from one specimen sequenced in a study of metastatic and nonmetastatic thyroid tumors. No treatment had been given to any patient before thyroid surgery. TCRdb reassembled clones from the PCR reads with MiXCR. The profile shows around 23,000 clones, more than 14% of them singletons. Sequenced material: tumor tissue. Every receptor here comes from a female donor with papillary thyroid cancer or a benign thyroid nodule (not recorded which). Some clones in this sample may be carry-over from other donors' samples.

The table lists this clone with many counts. Other DNA sequences in the sample encode the same CDR3. The chain employs TRBV5-6 and TRBJ2-7; tentative D call: TRBD1 (5 bases). The CDR3 sequence is 12 residues long. The V end lost 4 bases, the J end lost 9 bases, and 14 bases lay between the germline ends. Germline CDR1 and CDR2: SGHDT and YYEEEE. This chain's CDR3 is CASSLPQGGQYF. The CDR3 DNA is TGTGCCAGCAGCCTACCCCAGGGTGGGCAGTACTTC.

This clone was seen at least ten times. The CDR3 is CASSLKDGAQYF. The CDR3, as DNA: TGTGCCAGCAGTTTAAAGGACGGAGCGCAGTATTTT. The V gene is TRBV12-3 or TRBV12-4, the J gene TRBJ2-3; D is undetermined. CDR3 length: 12 residues. The V gene lost 2 bases and the J gene lost 10 bases, with 10 bases spanning the gap.

Ten or more counts support this clone. The chain links TRBV11-2 to TRBJ1-6, with D unclear. CDR1 SGHAT and CDR2 FQNNGV come from the germline V gene. V dropped 3 bases and J dropped 7 bases, with 4 bases sitting between them. This CDR3 region has 12 residues. CDR3 protein: CASSFTNSPLHF. The DNA for the CDR3 is TGTGCCAGCAGCTTTACCAATTCACCCCTCCACTTT.

This clone has a count of ten or more. The CDR3 protein is CAISEPLSPLHF. The CDR3 coding sequence is TGTGCCATCAGTGAACCCCTTTCACCCCTCCACTTT. V gene TRBV10-3 combines with J gene TRBJ1-6, with D unclear. V was trimmed by 3 bases and J by 9 bases, leaving 6 bases between them. CDR3 size: 12 residues. Per germline, CDR1 ENHRY and CDR2 SYGVKD.

This clone qualifies as medium-sized. CDR3 DNA: TGTGCCAGCAGCTTGGGAGGACAGGGTGGCTACGAGCAGTACTTC. Amino acid sequence: CASSLGGQGGYEQYF. This chain uses TRBV5-6 with TRBJ2-7; 8 nucleotides agree with TRBD1. In germline, CDR1 is SGHDT, CDR2 YYEEEE. This CDR3 region has 15 residues. With 0 bases clipped from V and 3 bases from J, the junction kept 5 bases outside the gene matches.

This clone was counted ten times or more. The V call is TRBV3-1, the J call TRBJ2-2; possibly TRBD1 for D (5 bases). V was trimmed by 1 base and J by 1 base, leaving 10 bases between them. CDR3 size: 16 residues. Germline V CDR1 and CDR2: LGHDT, YNNKEL (reference sequence). CDR3 residues: CASSQGQGGNTGELFF. For the CDR3, the DNA is TGTGCCAGCAGCCAAGGTCAGGGCGGGAACACCGGGGAGCTGTTTTTT.

This clone was detected only a few times. This chain connects TRBV6-5 to TRBJ2-7; 7 bases align to TRBD1. Germline values: CDR1 MNHEY, CDR2 SVGAGI. V dropped 2 bases and J dropped 4; count of bases not matched to a gene: 11. This CDR3 region has 16 residues. CDR3 sequence (DNA): TGTGCCAGCAGTTACAATTCTGGACAGGCCGCATACGAGCAGTACTTC. Protein sequence: CASSYNSGQAAYEQYF.

There are many counts of this clone. The V call is TRBV6-4, the J call TRBJ2-2; 13 nucleotides match TRBD2. The CDR3 runs 21 residues. The junction had 16 bases not matched to a gene; V was cut back by 6 bases and J by 0 bases. The germline gives CDR1 MRHNA, CDR2 SNTAGT. The CDR3 is CASRHGSLAGGRRPNTGELFF. CDR3 nucleotide sequence: TGTGCCAGCAGACATGGATCACTAGCGGGAGGGAGGCGGCCGAACACCGGGGAGCTGTTTTTT.

As regards this clone: The junction departs from the called germline gene at one end, perhaps through a read error. This chain uses TRBV2 with TRBJ1-2, with D unclear. Germline CDR1 is SNHLY and CDR2 is FYNNEI. CDR3 length: 13 amino acids. CDR3 nucleotide sequence: TGTGCCAGCAGTGCCGGGCTCAACTATGTCTACACCTTC. It codes for CASSAGLNYVYTF.

This clone was seen at least ten times. This rearrangement joins TRBV7-9 to TRBJ2-1, with D hard to call. Germline CDR1 and CDR2: SEHNR and FQNEAQ (reference sequence). This CDR3 contains 13 residues. Deletions cut 4 bases from V and 8 bases from J, with 12 bases between. In DNA form, the CDR3 reads TGTGCCAGCAGCTCAGGCTTGCAGGATGAGCAGTTCTTC. Amino acids: CASSSGLQDEQFF.

This clone was counted at least ten times. V is TRBV15 and J is TRBJ1-4, with a possible D match to TRBD1 (6 bases). This CDR3 comprises 17 residues. CDR1 is LNHNV, CDR2 YYDKDF, per germline (reference sequence). The V gene lost 2 bases and the J gene lost 6 bases, with 19 bases spanning the gap. CDR3 protein: CATSRSSGNRAYEKLFF. CDR3 nucleotides: TGTGCCACCAGCAGATCCTCCGGGAACAGGGCCTATGAAAAACTGTTTTTT.

The sample holds one count of this clone. Since a much larger clone is just one base distant, this may be a read error. The chain carries TRBV4-2 and TRBJ2-1, with TRBD2 identical over 15 bases. From germline, CDR1 is LGHNA and CDR2 YNFKEQ. The CDR3 extends over 20 amino acids. The trim removed 0 bases at V and 5 bases at J, leaving 11 bases unmatched. CDR3 sequence: CASSQDLGLAGGSGHNEQFF. The DNA for the CDR3 is TGTGCCAGCAGCCAAGATCTGGGACTAGCGGGAGGTTCGGGCCACAATGAGCAGTTCTTC.

This clone has a handful of counts. Being one base from a much bigger clone, this may be a read error. CDR3 DNA: TGCGCCGGCAGCCCTTGGGGAACAGGGGTTGAAAAACTGTTTTTT. It translates to CAGSPWGTGVEKLFF. The chain combines TRBV5-1 with TRBJ1-4; 7 bases match TRBD1. Germline V lookup: CDR1 SGHRS, CDR2 YFSETQ. This CDR3 contains 15 residues.

The rearrangement links TRBV7-8 to TRBJ2-7, with a possible D match to TRBD1 (5 bases). V shed 3 bases and J shed 0 bases, with 9 bases lying between them. CDR1 SGHVS and CDR2 FQNEAQ come from the germline V gene. The CDR3 is made up of 14 amino acids. The CDR3 region is CASSFRQSSYEQYF. CDR3 sequence (DNA): TGTGCCAGCAGCTTCAGACAGAGCTCCTACGAGCAGTACTTC. Full variable domain (rest looked up from reference TRBV7-8 and TRBJ2-7): GAGVSQSPRYKVAKRGQDVALRCDPISGHVSLFWYQQALGQGPEFLTYFQNEAQLDKSGLPSDRFFAERPEGSVSTLKIQRTQQEDSAVYLCASSFRQSSYEQYFGPGTRLTVT.

This clone was counted many times. The V call is TRBV7-2, the J call TRBJ2-5, with 7 bases lining up with TRBD1. CDR1 and CDR2 (germline): SGHTA, FQGNSA. The CDR3 loop spans 14 amino acids. After removal of 4 bases from V and 3 bases from J, the junction contained 5 bases not matched to a gene. The CDR3 nucleotides are TGTGCCAGCAGCTCGGCAGGGGGTAAAGAGACCCAGTACTTC. It is translated as CASSSAGGKETQYF.

In this sample, this clone turned up many times. This chain connects TRBV5-1 to TRBJ1-1; TRBD1 aligns across 9 bases. The V gene end was trimmed by 0 bases and the J gene end by 6 bases; junction bases not matched to a gene: 6. This CDR3 contains 15 residues. Germline V CDR1 and CDR2: SGHRS, YFSETQ. The CDR3 DNA is TGCGCCAGCAGCTTGGCCTTGGGACAGGGAGCTGAAGCTTTCTTT. Encoded protein: CASSLALGQGAEAFF.

The gene calls are TRBV20-1 and TRBJ1-1, with 7 nucleotides matching TRBD1. Trimming cost V 3 bases and J 0 bases; bases outside gene matches: 4. CDR1 and CDR2 from the germline V gene are DFQATT and SNEGSKA (reference sequence). The CDR3 extends over 14 amino acids. The chain's CDR3 is CSASARGLNTEAFF. The CDR3 DNA follows: TGCAGTGCTAGTGCCAGGGGGTTGAACACTGAAGCTTTCTTT.

This clone has just a few counts. The chain combines TRBV10-3 with TRBJ2-3; either TRBD1 or TRBD2 may fit D (6 bases each). Looked up from germline, CDR1 is ENHRY and CDR2 is SYGVKD. CDR3 length equals 15 residues. V lost 8 bases and J lost 2, with 17 bases in between. CDR3 coding DNA: TGTGCCATCTCCAAAAGGGGGGCCACCACAGATACGCAGTATTTT. Residues: CAISKRGATTDTQYF.

Many counts were recorded for this clone. The chain couples TRBV7-3 to TRBJ1-5; possibly TRBD1 for D (6 bases). The CDR3 has 13 amino acids. Germline CDR1 is SGHTA and CDR2 is FQGTGA. Between the trimmed V and J ends, which lost 5 bases and 7 bases, there was a span of 12 bases. CDR3 residues: CASSTQGGQPQHF. The DNA of the CDR3 is TGTGCCAGCAGCACACAGGGAGGGCAGCCCCAGCATTTT.

This chain connects TRBV6-5 to TRBJ1-3, with D uncertain. The V end was cut by 4 bases, the J end by 4 bases, with 14 bases between. The germline V gene has CDR1 MNHEY and CDR2 SVGAGI. The CDR3 is 15 amino acids. CDR3 loop: CASSSISGSGNTIYF. DNA of the CDR3: TGTGCCAGCAGTTCTATCTCGGGTTCGGGAAACACCATATATTTT.

This clone was seen only a few times. The chain couples TRBV19 to TRBJ2-7, with D hard to call. The CDR3 runs 14 residues. The V gene's germline CDR1 is LNHDA and CDR2 SQIVND (reference sequence). The germline V and J ends were trimmed by 4 bases and 0 bases, with 10 bases remaining between them. The CDR3 spells CASSRAYSSYEQYF. For the CDR3, the DNA is TGTGCCAGTAGTAGGGCGTACAGCTCCTACGAGCAGTACTTC.

This clone was seen repeatedly, ten times or more. The junction departs from the called germline gene at one end, perhaps through a read error. The gene calls are TRBV7-2 and TRBJ2-7; D may correspond to TRBD1 or TRBD2 (5 bases each). This CDR3 comprises 13 residues. Germline V lookup: CDR1 SGHTA, CDR2 FQGNSA. The CDR3 loop is CASSVVVGDERYF. CDR3 nucleotide sequence: TGTGCCAGCAGCGTCGTGGTTGGGGACGAGCGGTACTTC. The full variable domain, with the rest looked up from reference TRBV7-2 and TRBJ2-7, is GAGVSQSPSNKVTEKGKDVELRCDPISGHTALYWYRQSLGQGLEFLIYFQGNSAPDKSGLPSDRFSAERTGGSVSTLTIQRTQQEDSAVYLCASSVVVGDERYFGPGTRLTVT.

The chain is built from TRBV6-5 and TRBJ2-3; tentative D call: TRBD1 (6 bases). The germline V and J ends were trimmed by 9 bases and 2 bases, with 18 bases remaining between them. CDR1 is MNHEY and CDR2 is SVGAGI in the germline V gene. The CDR3 has 15 residues. The CDR3 loop is CARCYLGAVTDTQYF. The CDR3 region has the DNA TGTGCCAGGTGTTATCTGGGGGCAGTCACAGATACGCAGTATTTT.

By share of the sample, this clone is medium-sized. The chain links TRBV2 to TRBJ1-1; 8 positions agree with TRBD1. Germline CDR1 is SNHLY and CDR2 is FYNNEI. The CDR3 contains 15 residues. V trimming: 6 bases; J trimming: 1 base; junction bases outside the gene matches: 7. DNA of the CDR3: TGTGCCAGCAGACTAGGACAGGGCGGGAACACTGAAGCTTTCTTT. It yields the protein CASRLGQGGNTEAFF.

This clone has more than one count but fewer than ten. This clone may be a read error of a much larger clone one base away. The chain uses TRBV6-1 and TRBJ1-5; possibly TRBD1 or TRBD2 for D (6 bases each). The end of the DNA is better explained by TRBJ2-3, so the J call may be wrong. Germline V gene data show CDR1 as MNHNS and CDR2 as SASEGT. The CDR3 is 16 residues long. The CDR3 region is CASSSRGRWVDQPQYF. The CDR3 DNA sequence: TGTGCCAGCAGTTCTCGGGGGCGCTGGGTCGATCAGCCCCAGTATTTT.